Here is one T cell receptor (beta chain) with its context. Assay used: immunoSEQ multiplex PCR; TCRdb lists only in-frame clones, some missing. Of 80,000 to 100,000 clones detected, around 94% appear once; the ten largest clones hold around 0.17%. V shed 3 bases and J 3 bases; nucleotides not matched to a gene: 7. This CDR3 has 15 residues. Germline CDR1 reads SEHNR; CDR2 reads FQNEAQ (reference sequence). This sample is drawn from a study of OX40 agonist ivuxolimab in advanced cancers. Sequenced here: CD4+ or CD8+ T cells sorted from blood, sampled in a trial of the OX40 agonist ivuxolimab. This receptor was obtained from an adult with an advanced solid tumor such as melanoma, head and neck, liver or kidney cancer. The V gene is TRBV7-9, the J gene TRBJ1-2; 7 positions agree with TRBD1. The CDR3 loop reads CASSFGVGTDYGYTF. CDR3 DNA sequence: TGTGCCAGCAGCTTCGGCGTCGGGACAGACTATGGCTACACCTTC.